This T cell receptor beta chain was profiled in a study of T cell clones after liver transplantation. The sample holds a few counts of this clone. The antigen remains undetermined. Findings and caveats of the study: Conclusions were preliminary, with small, heterogeneous patient groups.

Repertoires were generated with immunoSEQ multiplex PCR, while TCRdb's copy carries only in-frame clones and drops some. Of roughly 74,000 clones in the sample, about four fifths were seen once. The CDR3 contains 15 residues. CDR1 SGHAT and CDR2 FQDESV come from the germline V gene (reference sequence). The V and J ends lost 3 bases and 2 bases, in that order; junction bases with no gene match: 4. The receptor's source is a human donor who received a liver transplant. V gene TRBV11-1 combines with J gene TRBJ2-7; 10 positions match TRBD1. The specimen comprised CD4+ T cells from blood, sampled before liver transplant. The CDR3 DNA is TGTGCCAGCAGCTTCCAGGACAGGGGGGCCTACGAGCAGTACTTC. Its protein is CASSFQDRGAYEQYF.